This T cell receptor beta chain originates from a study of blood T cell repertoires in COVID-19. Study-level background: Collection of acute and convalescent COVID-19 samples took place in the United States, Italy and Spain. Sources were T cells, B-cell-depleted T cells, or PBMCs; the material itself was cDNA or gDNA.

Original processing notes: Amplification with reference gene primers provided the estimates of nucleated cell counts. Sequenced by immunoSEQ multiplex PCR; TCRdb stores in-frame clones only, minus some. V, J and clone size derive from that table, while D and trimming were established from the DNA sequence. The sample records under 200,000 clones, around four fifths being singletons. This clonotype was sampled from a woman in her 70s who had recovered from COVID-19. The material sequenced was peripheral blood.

CDR3 coding DNA: TGTGCCAGCAGCCTGGGACTAGCGGGAGGCTACGAGCAGTACTTC. Amino acids: CASSLGLAGGYEQYF. The chain has TRBV7-3 and TRBJ2-7; 15 bases align to TRBD2. The germline V gene encodes CDR1 SGHTA and CDR2 FQGTGA. This CDR3 is 15 amino acids long. The J segment lost 3 bases and the V segment lost 5 bases, leaving 2 bases of the junction unmatched.